Listed below are T cell receptor beta chains from one sample, sequenced in a study of T cell changes during pregnancy in multiple sclerosis. The repertoire was sequenced with immunoSEQ multiplex PCR; TCRdb's copy has only in-frame clones and lacks some. The sample records tens of thousands of clones, around 96% being singletons. The source material was CD8+ T cells from peripheral blood mononuclear cells, sampled after pregnancy. Receptor source: a female donor with multiple sclerosis, enrolled in a pregnancy study. The CDR3 runs from the conserved cysteine through the conserved F or W. The D gene is left open where the match is weak. Clone size is stated in some rows and not others, as once, few, many or a class when expanded.

CASNTGGETQYF	TGTGCCAGCAACACAGGGGGAGAGACCCAGTACTTC	TRBJ2-5	TRBV28	TRBD1	.	12
CASSLAGGLNYGYTF	TGTGCCAGCAGCTTAGCCGGAGGATTGAACTATGGCTACACCTTC	TRBJ1-2	TRBV11-2	.	once	15
CASSSDDRGPDTQYF	TGTGCCAGTAGTTCAGACGACAGGGGGCCAGATACGCAGTATTTT	TRBJ2-3	TRBV19	TRBD1	.	15
CASSPLLETGRETQYF	TGTGCCAGCAGCCCCCTACTCGAGACAGGGAGGGAGACCCAGTACTTC	TRBJ2-5	TRBV4-2	.	.	16
CASSVLGSTQYF	TGTGCCAGCAGCGTATTGGGGAGTACGCAGTATTTT	TRBJ2-3	TRBV9	.	.	12
CASSFGQAYGYTF	TGTGCCAGCAGTTTCGGTCAGGCCTATGGCTACACCTTC	TRBJ1-2	TRBV27	.	.	13
CASSHPDRGMDTEAFF	TGTGCCAGCAGCCATCCCGACAGGGGAATGGACACTGAAGCTTTCTTT	TRBJ1-1	TRBV4-2	TRBD1	.	16
CASSLKLAAGELFF	TGTGCCAGCAGCTTAAAGCTAGCTGCCGGGGAGCTGTTTTTT	TRBJ2-2	TRBV7-2	.	.	14
CATSREGLRRYGYTF	TGTGCCACCAGCAGAGAAGGACTCCGGAGGTATGGCTACACCTTC	TRBJ1-2	TRBV15	.	.	15
CASLISTSVKENEQFF	TGTGCCAGCCTCATTTCCACTAGCGTAAAAGAGAATGAGCAGTTCTTC	TRBJ2-1	TRBV5-6	TRBD2	.	16
CASSSLPRSYNEQFF	TGTGCCAGCAGTTCCCTTCCTCGCTCCTACAATGAGCAGTTCTTC	TRBJ2-1	TRBV6-6	.	once	15
CASSSDYSYEQYF	TGTGCCAGCAGCTCGGACTACTCCTACGAGCAGTACTTC	TRBJ2-7	TRBV7-2	.	.	13
CASSSAGVAGVDEQFF	TGTGCCAGCAGCTCTGCGGGGGTAGCGGGAGTAGATGAGCAGTTCTTC	TRBJ2-1	TRBV7-9	TRBD2	.	16
CSVEDWTGRPSTDTQYF	TGCAGCGTTGAAGATTGGACAGGGCGACCTAGCACAGATACGCAGTATTTT	TRBJ2-3	TRBV29-1	TRBD1	.	17
CATAGDRAYEQYF	TGTGCCACGGCCGGGGACAGGGCCTACGAGCAGTACTTC	TRBJ2-7	TRBV27	TRBD1	.	13
CASRSWTAPHGYTF	TGTGCCAGCAGATCCTGGACAGCCCCCCATGGCTACACCTTC	TRBJ1-2	TRBV28	.	.	14
CASRMEITLNTEAFF	TGTGCCAGCAGAATGGAGATTACTTTGAACACTGAAGCTTTCTTT	TRBJ1-1	TRBV6-1	.	.	15
CASSRGQSGQYF	TGTGCCAGCAGCCGTGGACAGAGTGGCCAGTACTTC	TRBJ2-5	TRBV2	.	.	12
CASSLGMGAEQYF	TGTGCCAGCAGTTTAGGTATGGGGGCCGAGCAGTACTTC	TRBJ2-7	TRBV27	.	.	13
CASDPGGFGELFF	TGTGCCAGTGATCCCGGGGGGTTCGGGGAGCTGTTTTTT	TRBJ2-2	TRBV19	TRBD2	.	13
CASSSRTGGKDEQFF	TGCGCCAGCAGCTCCCGGACAGGGGGCAAAGATGAGCAGTTCTTC	TRBJ2-1	TRBV5-1	TRBD1	.	15
CASCPPVSEDGNTIYF	TGTGCCAGCTGTCCCCCCGTATCCGAGGATGGAAACACCATATATTTT	TRBJ1-3	TRBV28	.	.	16
CATSPDQGSYGYTF	TGTGCCACCAGCCCAGATCAGGGTAGCTATGGCTACACCTTC	TRBJ1-2	TRBV15	.	.	14
CASSPGTASYEQYF	TGTGCCAGTAGTCCAGGGACAGCTTCCTACGAGCAGTACTTC	TRBJ2-7	TRBV19	TRBD1	.	14
CASSSPPAGYNQPQHF	TGTGCCAGCAGTTCCCCCCCGGCGGGGTACAATCAGCCCCAGCATTTT	TRBJ1-5	TRBV28	.	.	16
CASSIMSGSHSEQFF	TGTGCCAGTAGTATTATGAGCGGGAGCCACAGTGAGCAGTTCTTC	TRBJ2-1	TRBV19	TRBD2	.	15
CASSLGAGFSGANVLTF	TGTGCCAGCAGCTTGGGAGCAGGGTTCTCTGGGGCCAACGTCCTGACTTTC	TRBJ2-6	TRBV5-6	.	.	17
CASSLNPGHRKGYTF	TGTGCCAGCAGCTTAAACCCTGGGCACCGAAAGGGCTACACCTTC	TRBJ1-2	TRBV7-2	.	.	15
CASSLVGAPNTGELFF	TGTGCCAGCAGCTTGGTGGGGGCGCCGAACACCGGGGAGCTGTTTTTT	TRBJ2-2	TRBV5-4	.	.	16
CASSLKGGQGRANYGYTF	TGTGCCAGCAGTTTAAAAGGTGGACAGGGGCGGGCTAACTATGGCTACACCTTC	TRBJ1-2	TRBV27	TRBD1	once	18
CASSPAGGIDEKLFF	TGTGCCAGCAGCCCCGCAGGGGGGATAGATGAAAAACTGTTTTTT	TRBJ1-4	TRBV5-6	TRBD1	.	15
CASSRGGIHEQYF	TGTGCCAGCAGCCGAGGAGGGATCCACGAGCAGTACTTC	TRBJ2-7	TRBV27	.	.	13
CASNPGLGRIYEQYF	TGTGCCAGCAACCCGGGACTAGGTCGAATCTACGAGCAGTACTTC	TRBJ2-7	TRBV6-1	TRBD2	.	15
CASSLGTIYNEQFF	TGTGCCAGCAGCTTAGGGACTATTTACAATGAGCAGTTCTTC	TRBJ2-1	TRBV11-1	.	.	14
CASSSSRTGEYGYTF	TGTGCCAGCAGCTCGAGCCGGACAGGTGAATATGGCTACACCTTC	TRBJ1-2	TRBV7-9	TRBD1	.	15
CASSPGQGGKNEQYF	TGTGCCAGCAGCCCCGGACAGGGTGGGAAGAACGAGCAGTACTTC	TRBJ2-7	TRBV7-9	TRBD1	.	15
CSAWEGEAERFF	TGCAGCGCTTGGGAGGGGGAAGCAGAACGGTTTTTT	TRBJ1-4	TRBV29-1	.	.	12